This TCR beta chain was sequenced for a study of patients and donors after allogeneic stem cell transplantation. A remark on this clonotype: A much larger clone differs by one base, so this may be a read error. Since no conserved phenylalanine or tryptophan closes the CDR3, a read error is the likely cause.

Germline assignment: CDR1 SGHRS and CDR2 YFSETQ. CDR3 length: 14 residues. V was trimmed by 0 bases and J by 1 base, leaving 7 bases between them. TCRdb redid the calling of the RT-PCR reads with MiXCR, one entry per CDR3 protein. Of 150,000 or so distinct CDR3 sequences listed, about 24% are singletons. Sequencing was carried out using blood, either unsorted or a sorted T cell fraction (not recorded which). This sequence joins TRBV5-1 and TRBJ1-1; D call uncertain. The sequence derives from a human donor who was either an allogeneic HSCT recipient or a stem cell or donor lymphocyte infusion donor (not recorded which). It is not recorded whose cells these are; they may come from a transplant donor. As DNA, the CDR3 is TGCGCCAGCAGCTTGGGGCCCGCGAACACTGAAGCTTTCCTT. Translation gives CASSLGPANTEAFL.